These 25 T cell receptor beta chains were all obtained from the same sample, sequenced in a study of spatial heterogeneity in lung cancer. Time point reported: blood at routine non-recurrence follow-up after resection. Each CDR3 protein is one row after TCRdb ran MiXCR on the 5' RACE reads. Of approximately 10,000 distinct CDR3 sequences in the sample, 20% to 25% were seen once. The input for sequencing was PBMCs, taken at follow-up. The origin of the receptors is a female donor with early-stage non-small cell lung cancer.

This clonotype was seen more than once but under ten times. The chain recombines TRBV4-2 with TRBJ2-7, with 13 positions matching TRBD2. The CDR3 loop spans 16 amino acids. Trimming removed 3 bases from V and 1 base from J; junction bases left unmatched: 3. Germline V CDR1 and CDR2: LGHNA, YNFKEQ. In DNA form, the CDR3 reads TGTGCCAGCAGCCACGGGACTAGCGGGGTTTCCTACGAGCAGTACTTC. Translation: CASSHGTSGVSYEQYF.

By frequency in the sample, this clonotype is medium-sized. The chain recombines TRBV6-1 with TRBJ1-5; D unclear. Per germline, CDR1 MNHNS and CDR2 SASEGT. This CDR3 is built from 13 residues. The V end lost 8 bases, the J end lost 6 bases, and 14 bases lay between the germline ends. The CDR3 spells CASCPQPAQPQHF. CDR3 sequence (DNA): TGTGCCAGCTGCCCACAACCGGCTCAGCCCCAGCATTTT.

This clonotype was observed a single time. The chain links TRBV5-5 to TRBJ2-1; D possibly corresponds to TRBD1 (6 bases). The V and J ends lost 7 bases and 0 bases respectively, with 14 bases between them. CDR1 and CDR2 (germline): SGHKS, YYEKEE (reference sequence). This CDR3 is 15 amino acids long. The CDR3: CASCRGGYSYNEQFF. CDR3 nucleotide sequence: TGTGCCAGCTGCCGAGGGGGATACTCCTACAATGAGCAGTTCTTC.

The CDR3 spells CASSSGIFGGQPQHF. CDR3 in DNA: TGTGCCAGCAGTTCGGGCATATTCGGAGGTCAGCCCCAGCATTTT. This chain connects TRBV6-5 to TRBJ1-5, with unresolved D. Trimming left V 4 bases short and J 6 bases short, with 16 bases between. The CDR3 loop spans 15 amino acids. Per germline, CDR1 MNHEY and CDR2 SVGAGI.

This clonotype was seen more than once but under ten times. This chain joins TRBV3-1 and TRBJ2-1; 13 bases fit TRBD2. The germline V gene encodes CDR1 LGHDT and CDR2 YNNKEL (reference sequence). CDR3 length equals 17 residues. Unmatched junction bases numbered 12, after V lost 4 bases and J lost 9 bases. CDR3 sequence reads: CASSPLALAGGEGEQFF. CDR3 DNA sequence: TGTGCCAGCAGCCCCCTAGCACTAGCGGGAGGGGAGGGTGAGCAGTTCTTC.

The J gene is TRBJ2-5, the V gene TRBV29-1; 9 nucleotides line up with TRBD2. The CDR3 covers 14 residues. The trim removed 3 bases at V and 4 bases at J, leaving 6 bases unmatched. The germline V gene encodes CDR1 SQVTM and CDR2 ANQGSEA. The CDR3 here is CSVDGGRAGETQYF. The CDR3, as DNA: TGCAGCGTTGATGGCGGGAGGGCCGGAGAGACCCAGTACTTC.

This clonotype is judged medium-sized (0.01 to 0.1%). This chain joins TRBV12-3 or TRBV12-4 and TRBJ1-2, with 9 bases matching TRBD1. CDR3 length: 13 residues. Trimming took 6 bases from V and 2 from J; bases not matched to a gene: 1. The CDR3 region is CASRTGGNYGYTF. For the CDR3, the DNA is TGTGCCAGCAGAACAGGGGGCAACTATGGCTACACCTTC.

This clonotype was counted between two and nine times. V and J are TRBV10-3 and TRBJ2-3; D remains ambiguous. Germline assignment: CDR1 ENHRY and CDR2 SYGVKD. The CDR3 is made up of 14 amino acids. Between the trimmed V and J ends, which lost 0 bases and 1 base, there was a span of 5 bases. CDR3 bases: TGTGCCATCAGTGAGTCTACGGGCACAGATACGCAGTATTTT. Residues: CAISESTGTDTQYF.

This chain uses TRBV19 with TRBJ2-7; D perhaps matches TRBD2 (5 bases). V was shortened by 6 bases and J by 7 bases, with 16 bases between the two germline ends. CDR3 length: 13 residues. CDR1 and CDR2 (germline): LNHDA, SQIVND (reference sequence). In nucleotides, the CDR3 is TGTGCCAGTAGCTCCGGGCCCTCGGGGGAGCAGTACTTC. Its translation is CASSSGPSGEQYF.

This clonotype was picked up a small number of times. The V and J genes are TRBV7-9 and TRBJ2-1, with D unclear. CDR1 is SEHNR, CDR2 FQNEAQ, per germline (reference sequence). This CDR3 is 14 amino acids long. The V end was cut by 0 bases, the J end by 4 bases, with 7 bases between. The CDR3 loop reads CASSLARLYNEQFF. The CDR3 region has the DNA TGTGCCAGCAGCTTAGCCCGCCTTTACAATGAGCAGTTCTTC.

There are a few counts of this clonotype. The J gene is TRBJ1-1, the V gene TRBV28; D is possibly TRBD1 (6 bases). Trimming removed 3 bases from V and 10 bases from J, with 15 bases in between. This CDR3 is built from 13 residues. Per germline, CDR1 MDHEN and CDR2 SYDVKM. The CDR3 DNA follows: TGTGCCAGCAGTTTCAATTGGGAGGGGGGAGCTTTCTTT. Protein sequence: CASSFNWEGGAFF.

By share, this clonotype ranks as large. The V and J genes are TRBV7-9 and TRBJ2-5, with D hard to call. Per germline, CDR1 SEHNR and CDR2 FQNEAQ (reference sequence). The CDR3 is made up of 11 amino acids. V shed 4 bases and J shed 1 base, with 1 base lying between them. The CDR3 coding sequence is TGTGCCAGCAGCTCCCAAGAGACCCAGTACTTC. Its translation is CASSSQETQYF.

This clonotype is medium-sized within its sample. The rearrangement joins TRBV24-1 to TRBJ2-1; 11 bases align to TRBD2. This CDR3 comprises 16 residues. Trimming cost V 2 bases and J 7 bases; bases outside gene matches: 6. The germline gives CDR1 KGHDR, CDR2 SFDVKD. The DNA of the CDR3 is TGTGCCACCAGTGATTCCGGGACTAGCGGCTTGAATGAGCAGTTCTTC. Translating it yields CATSDSGTSGLNEQFF.

This clonotype has more than one count but fewer than ten. The chain is built from TRBV7-9 and TRBJ2-1; D is unresolved. This CDR3 comprises 12 residues. From germline, CDR1 is SEHNR and CDR2 FQNEAQ (reference sequence). Trimming removed 1 base at V and 9 bases at J, with 7 bases between. DNA for the CDR3: TGTGCCAGCAGCTTAGAGTTGAGTGAGCAGTTCTTC. Translated: CASSLELSEQFF.

The J gene is TRBJ2-7, the V gene TRBV7-3, with 8 bases that match TRBD2. Germline CDR1 SGHTA, CDR2 FQGTGA. The CDR3 sequence is 15 residues long. V shed 1 base, J shed 7 bases, and the junction held 9 bases outside the gene matches. The CDR3 reads CASSLSLAGLGEQYF. CDR3 DNA sequence: TGTGCCAGCAGCTTAAGCCTAGCGGGCTTGGGGGAGCAGTACTTC.

This clonotype is labeled medium-sized. The chain carries TRBV29-1 and TRBJ1-1; D gene uncertain. CDR1 and CDR2 from the germline V gene are SQVTM and ANQGSEA. Deletions cut 4 bases from V and 2 bases from J, with 5 bases between. The length of the CDR3 is 11 residues. CDR3 amino acids: CSVGSNTEAFF. The DNA for the CDR3 is TGCAGCGTTGGAAGCAACACTGAAGCTTTCTTT.

This clonotype has only a few counts. CDR3 bases: TGTGCCAGCAGTTTATCACAGGGGGCAGCAGATACGCAGTATTTT. Amino acid sequence: CASSLSQGAADTQYF. The gene calls are TRBV28 and TRBJ2-3; 9 positions match TRBD1. The CDR3 is 15 residues long. Germline V gives CDR1 MDHEN, CDR2 SYDVKM. The trim removed 1 base at V and 4 bases at J, leaving 3 bases unmatched. The entire variable domain, with the rest obtained from reference TRBV28 and TRBJ2-3, is as follows: DVKVTQSSRYLVKRTGEKVFLECVQDMDHENMFWYRQDPGLGLRLIYFSYDVKMKEKGDIPEGYSVSREKKERFSLILESASTNQTSMYLCASSLSQGAADTQYFGPGTRLTVL.

Within the sample, this clonotype is medium-sized (0.01 to 0.1%). This chain links TRBV12-3 or TRBV12-4 with TRBJ1-1, with D perhaps TRBD1 (6 bases). This CDR3 region has 17 residues. Between the trimmed V and J ends, which lost 3 bases and 6 bases, there was a span of 23 bases. The CDR3 coding sequence is TGTGCCAGCAGTTTCGGGGTCTGGACAGCTAGAAGTGCTGAAGCTTTCTTT. This codes for CASSFGVWTARSAEAFF.

The rearrangement links TRBV27 to TRBJ1-1, with D possibly TRBD1 on 5 matching bases. The CDR3 runs to 16 residues. Germline V gene sequence: CDR1 MNHEY, CDR2 SMNVEV (reference sequence). V gave up 5 bases and J gave up 0 bases, with 16 bases separating them. The CDR3 DNA follows: TGTGCCAGCAGTAGAACGGGGCCGCAAGTGAACACTGAAGCTTTCTTT. Translating it yields CASSRTGPQVNTEAFF.

This clonotype appeared a few times. V and J are TRBV5-1 and TRBJ1-6; TRBD1 matches 8 bases. The J segment lost 7 bases and the V segment lost 6 bases, leaving 6 bases of the junction unmatched. The CDR3 contains 14 residues. The germline gives CDR1 SGHRS, CDR2 YFSETQ. The CDR3 nucleotides read TGCGCCAGCAACCCGGGACAGGCGAATTCACCCCTCCACTTT. Protein product: CASNPGQANSPLHF.

This clonotype was recorded a few times. This sequence joins TRBV4-2 and TRBJ2-2; TRBD2 is a possible D gene (5 bases). Germline V CDR1 and CDR2: LGHNA, YNFKEQ. The V and J ends lost 0 bases and 7 bases respectively, with 15 bases between them. The CDR3 covers 16 residues. Written as DNA, the CDR3 is TGTGCCAGCAGCCAAGAGCACTATGCCGGGAACGGGGAGCTGTTTTTT. Translated, it gives CASSQEHYAGNGELFF.

There are a few counts of this clonotype. The chain couples TRBV7-6 to TRBJ2-7; 7 positions match TRBD1. The CDR3 length is 12 residues. Germline assignment: CDR1 SGHVS and CDR2 FNYEAQ. Unmatched junction bases numbered 4, after V lost 6 bases and J lost 5 bases. The CDR3, as DNA: TGTGCCAGCAGTCACAGGGGCGACGAGCAGTACTTC. Amino acid sequence: CASSHRGDEQYF. The entire variable domain, with the rest obtained from reference TRBV7-6 and TRBJ2-7, is as follows: GAGVSQSPRYKVTKRGQDVALRCDPISGHVSLYWYRQALGQGPEFLTYFNYEAQQDKSGLPNDRFSAERPEGSISTLTIQRTEQRDSAMYRCASSHRGDEQYFGPGTRLTVT.

With regard to this clonotype: This may be a read error: a much more frequent sequence differs by one nucleotide. The rearrangement joins TRBV7-8 to TRBJ2-5, with D perhaps given as TRBD1 or TRBD2 (5 bases each). There are 19 residues in the CDR3. Germline CDR1 and CDR2: SGHVS and FQNEAQ. Written as DNA, the CDR3 is TGTACCAGCAGCCCCCGGGACGCGGGCCCTCGGTCCCACCAGGAGACCCAGTACTTC. Protein sequence: CTSSPRDAGPRSHQETQYF.

The rearrangement joins TRBV5-5 to TRBJ2-5; the D gene could be TRBD1 or TRBD2 (5 bases each). Trimming removed 0 bases at V and 4 bases at J, with 7 bases between. The CDR3 spans 13 residues. Germline V gene lookup returns CDR1 SGHKS and CDR2 YYEKEE (reference sequence). This CDR3 reads CASSLAGGETQYF. The DNA for the CDR3 is TGTGCCAGCAGCTTGGCTGGGGGAGAGACCCAGTACTTC.

V gene TRBV14 combines with J gene TRBJ2-1; 9 bases fit TRBD2. CDR1 and CDR2 from the germline V gene are SGHDN and FVKESK. This CDR3 region has 16 residues. The junction had 7 bases not matched to a gene; V was cut back by 2 bases and J by 5 bases. The DNA for the CDR3 is TGTGCCAGCAGCCAATCTTGGCGGGAGGGCCACAATGAGCAGTTCTTC. It is translated as CASSQSWREGHNEQFF. Complete variable domain (other parts from reference TRBV14 and TRBJ2-1): EAGVTQFPSHSVIEKGQTVTLRCDPISGHDNLYWYRRVMGKEIKFLLHFVKESKQDESGMPNNRFLAERTGGTYSTLKVQPAELEDSGVYFCASSQSWREGHNEQFFGPGTRLTVL.